Described below is a single TCR beta chain sequence and its context. V shed 5 bases, J shed 0 bases, and the junction held 7 bases outside the gene matches. Per germline, CDR1 SNHLY and CDR2 FYNNEI. The length of the CDR3 is 17 residues. The protocol was immunoSEQ multiplex PCR, while the TCRdb copy is restricted to in-frame clones and leaves out a portion. The table shows tens of thousands of clones, with about 93% occurring only once. The data belong to a study of T cell changes during pregnancy in multiple sclerosis. The source material was CD8+ T cells from peripheral blood mononuclear cells, sampled in the third trimester of pregnancy. The sequence was obtained from a female donor with multiple sclerosis, enrolled in a pregnancy study. The V and J genes are TRBV2 and TRBJ1-5, with 10 bases that match TRBD1. The CDR3 reads CASSQGTGDDSNQPQHF. The CDR3 coding sequence is TGTGCCAGCAGTCAAGGGACAGGGGATGATAGCAATCAGCCCCAGCATTTT.